The 11 T cell receptor delta chains listed next were all sequenced from one sample in a study of in vitro expanded adult blood gammadelta T cells. TCRdb fed the 5' RACE reads to CATT. The table shows about 570 delta-chain clones, with about 27% occurring only once. Their recognized antigens are unknown. Live CD3+ TCRgammadelta+ Vgamma9+ Vdelta2+ T cells were FACS-sorted after expansion. PBMC were pulsed for one day with about 0.99 uM zoledronate, then washed three times. Expansion lasted around two weeks, and IL-2 was replenished every 3 to 4 days. The sample here was gamma-delta T cells from peripheral blood expanded in culture, taken from an in vitro culture stimulated with zoledronate. All receptors come from an adult in good health.

On this clone itself: This clone may be a read error of a much larger clone one base away. This same CDR3 is encoded by further DNA sequences in the sample. The chain uses TRDV2 and TRDJ1; 11 nucleotides match TRDD3. TCRdb records no J gene; here it was assigned by comparing the DNA to germline. The CDR3 has 17 amino acids. Germline lookup yields CDR1 GEAIGNYY and CDR2 EKD. Written as DNA, the CDR3 is TGTGCCTGCCGACACCTGGGGGATACCCCGTACACTGATAAACTCATCTTT. Translated, it gives CACRHLGDTPYTDKLIF.

Concerning this clone: A read error likely explains why the TCRdb protein, taken from a much larger clone, differs from this DNA's translation at residue 5; the protein shown is translated from the DNA. The DNA of the CDR3 is TGTGCCTGTGACATCCTAAAGGCCGGCTCCTGGGACACCCGACAGATGTTTTTC. It codes for CACDILKAGSWDTRQMFF. This sequence joins TRDV2 and TRDJ3, with D possibly matching TRDD2 (5 bases). As TCRdb names no J gene, one was assigned here on the basis of a DNA match to germline. Germline values: CDR1 GEAIGNYY, CDR2 EKD. The V and J ends lost 2 bases and 0 bases respectively, with 13 bases between them. This CDR3 is 18 amino acids long.

Of note for this clone: A single base is all that separates this from a far larger clone, so a read error is likely. This chain joins TRDV2 and TRDJ1, with TRDD3 matching 7 bases. CDR1 and CDR2 (germline): GEAIGNYY, EKD. The CDR3 consists of 16 residues. CDR3 amino acids: CARDTLGWGQLNKLIF. CDR3 DNA sequence: TGTGCCCGTGACACCCTTGGCTGGGGGCAACTTAATAAACTCATCTTT.

There are a few counts of this clone. A much larger clone differs by one base, so this may be a read error. Other nucleotide sequences from this sample produce the same CDR3. The rearrangement joins TRDV2 to TRDJ1; 7 nucleotides line up with TRDD3. The CDR3 spans 21 residues. Looked up from germline, CDR1 is GEAIGNYY and CDR2 is EKD. CDR3 protein: CACDTLRPTSVTGDDTDKLIF. The DNA of the CDR3 is TGTGCCTGTGACACCCTTCGTCCCACAAGCGTTACTGGGGATGACACAGATAAACTCATCTTT.

Notes on this clone: A far larger clone is just one base off, so this is likely a read error. This sequence joins TRDV2 and TRDJ3; 7 bases align to TRDD3. TCRdb gives no J gene; it was assigned here by matching the DNA to germline. This CDR3 has 21 residues. The ends lost 3 bases at V and 0 bases at J; junction bases unmatched: 16. CDR1 GEAIGNYY and CDR2 EKD come from the germline V gene. CDR3 in DNA: TGTGCCTGTGACCCCACCCTTACTGGGGACCTTTACTCCTGGGACACCCGACAGATGTTTTTC. Encoded protein: CACDPTLTGDLYSWDTRQMFF.

This clone is judged medium-sized. The chain combines TRDV2 with TRDJ3; 11 bases match TRDD3. This CDR3 is 21 amino acids long. Germline loops: CDR1 GEAIGNYY, CDR2 EKD. J lost 2 bases, V lost 0 bases, and 11 bases had no gene match. CDR3: CACDTVSLLGDTAWDTRQMFF. CDR3 DNA: TGTGCCTGTGACACCGTATCCCTATTGGGGGATACGGCCTGGGACACCCGACAGATGTTTTTC.

In its sample, this clone is large. This chain joins TRDV2 and TRDJ1; TRDD1 or TRDD3 may be the D gene (6 bases each). The CDR3 contains 18 residues. The V gene lost 0 bases and the J gene lost 0 bases, with 19 bases spanning the gap. Per germline, CDR1 GEAIGNYY and CDR2 EKD. The CDR3 coding sequence is TGTGCCTGTGACACCGTTTTGGGGGCTAATAGTTACACCGATAAACTCATCTTT. Its translation: CACDTVLGANSYTDKLIF.

To note about this clone: The protein held in TCRdb is that of a much larger clone and does not match this DNA's translation at residue 3, likely because of a read error; the protein shown is translated from the DNA. For the CDR3, the DNA is TGTGCCAGTGACCCTCTTGTACTGGGGGATACGCGCACCGATAAACTCATCTTT. Amino acids: CASDPLVLGDTRTDKLIF. This chain connects TRDV2 to TRDJ1; 13 nucleotides match TRDD3. TCRdb does not report a J gene; here it was assigned by matching the DNA to germline references. This CDR3 region has 18 residues. Per germline, CDR1 GEAIGNYY and CDR2 EKD.

By proportion, this clone is medium-sized. A much bigger clone sits one base away, suggesting this may be a read error. The same CDR3 also results from other DNA sequences found in this sample. The chain has TRDV2 and TRDJ3; 12 bases line up with TRDD3. Germline lookup yields CDR1 GEAIGNYY and CDR2 EKD. The CDR3 runs 22 residues. CDR3 in DNA: TGTGCCTGTGACACCGTTAGTGTTCTGGGGGATACGGAGTCCTGGGACACTCGACAGATGTTTTTC. Its protein product is CACDTVSVLGDTESWDTRQMFF.

As to this clone: TCRdb lists the protein of a much larger clone for this DNA, which differs at residue 13, so this is likely a read error; the protein given here is translated from the DNA itself. Other DNA sequences in the same sample also yield this CDR3. No J gene was called, and the V gene is TRDV2; the D call in the table, TRDD3, was not verified against the DNA. This CDR3 is built from 15 residues. Germline CDR1 and CDR2: GEAIGNYY and EKD. The CDR3 region is CACDTMGDTGDKRIF. The CDR3 nucleotides are TGTGCCTGTGACACCATGGGGGATACGGGCGATAAACGCATCTTT.

This clone was seen only a few times. Since a far larger clone is one base different, this is likely a read error. The gene calls are TRDV2 and TRDJ3; TRDD3 matches 12 bases. Germline V gene data show CDR1 as GEAIGNYY and CDR2 as EKD. The CDR3 is 22 residues long. CDR3 region: CACDTVSVLGDTESWDTRKMFF. Here the CDR3 DNA reads TGTGCCTGTGACACCGTTAGTGTTCTGGGGGATACGGAGTCCTGGGACACCCGAAAGATGTTTTTC.